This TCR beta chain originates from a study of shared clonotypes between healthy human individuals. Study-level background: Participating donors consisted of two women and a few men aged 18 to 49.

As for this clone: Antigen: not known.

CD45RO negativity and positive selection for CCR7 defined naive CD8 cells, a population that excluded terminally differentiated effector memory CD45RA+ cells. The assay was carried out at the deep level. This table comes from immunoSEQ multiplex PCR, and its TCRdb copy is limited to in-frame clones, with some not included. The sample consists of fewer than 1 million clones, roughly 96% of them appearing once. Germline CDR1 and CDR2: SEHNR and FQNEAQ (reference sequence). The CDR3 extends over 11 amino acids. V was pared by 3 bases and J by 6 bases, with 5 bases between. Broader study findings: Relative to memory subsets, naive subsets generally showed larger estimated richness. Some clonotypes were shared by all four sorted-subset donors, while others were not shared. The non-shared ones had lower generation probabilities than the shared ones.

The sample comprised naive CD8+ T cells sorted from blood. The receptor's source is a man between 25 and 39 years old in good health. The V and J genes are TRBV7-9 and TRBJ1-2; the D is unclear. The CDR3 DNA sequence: TGTGCCAGCAGCTTCAGAGATGGCTACACCTTC. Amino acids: CASSFRDGYTF. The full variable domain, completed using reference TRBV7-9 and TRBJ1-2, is DTGVSQNPRHKITKRGQNVTFRCDPISEHNRLYWYRQTLGQGPEFLTYFQNEAQLEKSRLLSDRFSAERPKGSFSTLEIQRTEQGDSAMYLCASSFRDGYTFGSGTRLTVV.